This entry describes one TCR beta chain. Antigen specificity is unknown. There are 16 residues in the CDR3. Per the germline V gene, CDR1 is ENHRY and CDR2 is SYGVKD. Trimming removed 3 bases at V and 3 bases at J, with 14 bases between. The entry originates in a study of T-cell memory formation after mild COVID-19. Study context: In these data, TCR clusters were largely donor specific. General observations from the study: Contracting CD8+ clones were enriched in EMRA, CD4+ mainly in CM and EM. Pre-infection memory carried some responding clones, suggesting that cross-reactive memory joined.

Researchers used 5'RACE with constant-segment primers to make TCR alpha and TCR beta cDNA libraries that carry sample barcodes and UMIs. TCRdb ran MiXCR on the 5' RACE reads and lists one entry per CDR3 protein. The sample holds roughly 180,000 distinct CDR3 sequences, around 20% seen once. Material: PBMCs or a T cell subset sorted from them (not recorded which). The sequence derives from a man between 18 and 35 years old who had mild COVID-19 (a few samples of this study predate the infection). Cell type and time point are not known. The chain carries TRBV10-3 and TRBJ2-2; TRBD1 might be the D (6 bases). In DNA form, the CDR3 reads TGTGCCATCAGTGATCTGAACAGGGTCGACACCGGGGAGCTGTTTTTT. This encodes CAISDLNRVDTGELFF.